A single sample gave rise to the 20 T cell receptor beta chains below, sequenced in a study of blood T cell repertoires in COVID-19. Data came from immunoSEQ multiplex PCR; TCRdb stores just in-frame clones and leaves some out. The sample yields approximately 160,000 clones, roughly 88% seen once. Sequencing used peripheral blood. These receptors were collected from a man aged 55 to 70 who had recovered from COVID-19.

DNA of the CDR3: TGTGCCAGTAGTATAATCGGACAGGGGGATGAAAAACTGTTTTTT. Encoded protein: CASSIIGQGDEKLFF. The chain is built from TRBV19 and TRBJ1-4, with 10 bases aligning to TRBD1. The junction had 3 bases not matched to a gene; V was cut back by 2 bases and J by 6 bases. CDR3 length: 15 residues. Germline V gene sequence: CDR1 LNHDA, CDR2 SQIVND (reference sequence).

This clone came up a few times. The chain employs TRBV6-2 or TRBV6-3 and TRBJ1-5, with a weak D call TRBD1 (6 bases). Looked up from germline, CDR1 is MNHEY and CDR2 is SVGEGT. The length of the CDR3 is 14 residues. V shed 0 bases and J shed 5 bases, with 8 bases lying between them. The CDR3 DNA reads as TGTGCCAGCAGTTACTCGTCAGGGGATCAGCCCCAGCATTTT. Translating it yields CASSYSSGDQPQHF.

On this clone itself: Other nucleotide sequences from this sample produce the same CDR3. The chain links TRBV6-5 to TRBJ1-1; D is uncertain. CDR3 length: 12 residues. V lost 2 bases to trimming and J lost 1 base, with 2 bases between them. Germline CDR1 reads MNHEY; CDR2 reads SVGAGI. CDR3: CASSYRNTEAFF. In nucleotides, the CDR3 is TGTGCCAGCAGTTACCGGAACACTGAAGCTTTCTTT.

The chain links TRBV19 to TRBJ1-5; D is ambiguous. The germline gives CDR1 LNHDA, CDR2 SQIVND (reference sequence). Deletions cut 5 bases from V and 5 bases from J, with 10 bases between. CDR3 length: 13 residues. CDR3 nucleotide sequence: TGTGCCAGTAGTCCCGGGATCGATCAGCCCCAGCATTTT. It yields the protein CASSPGIDQPQHF.

The chain employs TRBV4-1 and TRBJ1-2; TRBD1 agrees at 7 bases. V lost 4 bases, J lost 4 bases, and 9 bases stayed unmatched. The CDR3 runs to 15 residues. CDR1 and CDR2 (germline): MGHRA, YSYEKL. The CDR3 DNA sequence: TGCGCCAGCAGCCCGGACAGGACAGGACCCTATGGCTACACCTTC. Translating gives CASSPDRTGPYGYTF.

This clone was found many times. This specimen includes other DNA sequences encoding the same CDR3. The chain recombines TRBV4-3 with TRBJ1-5, with D possibly being TRBD1 (5 bases). Germline CDR1 is LGHNA and CDR2 is YSLEER. This CDR3 comprises 14 residues. Trimming took 0 bases from V and 7 from J, leaving 10 bases between them. The CDR3 reads CASSQDLQGQPQHF. In DNA form, the CDR3 reads TGCGCCAGCAGCCAAGATCTCCAGGGCCAGCCCCAGCATTTT.

The rearrangement uses TRBV9 and TRBJ2-3; TRBD2 matches 14 bases. The CDR3 has 17 amino acids. V shed 2 bases, J shed 1 base, and the junction held 3 bases outside the gene matches. The germline CDR1 and CDR2 sequences are SGDLS and YYNGEE. The CDR3 nucleotides read TGTGCCAGCAGCGTGACTAGCGGGGGGGCAGGCACAGATACGCAGTATTTT. Protein: CASSVTSGGAGTDTQYF. Drawing the rest from reference TRBV9 and TRBJ2-3, the complete variable domain is DSGVTQTPKHLITATGQRVTLRCSPRSGDLSVYWYQQSLDQGLQFLIQYYNGEERAKGNILERFSAQQFPDLHSELNLSSLELGDSALYFCASSVTSGGAGTDTQYFGPGTRLTVL.

This chain joins TRBV19 and TRBJ2-5; TRBD2 is a possible D gene (6 bases). In germline, CDR1 is LNHDA, CDR2 SQIVND (reference sequence). The length of the CDR3 is 15 residues. Deletions cut 1 base from V and 5 bases from J, with 14 bases between. CDR3 residues: CASSIGGLGGETQYF. CDR3 bases: TGTGCCAGTAGTATAGGGGGCCTAGGAGGGGAGACCCAGTACTTC.

CDR3 DNA: TGTGCCAGTGGTAGCGGGGGCCTCCCCTACAATGAGCAGTTCTTC. This encodes CASGSGGLPYNEQFF. The chain carries TRBV19 and TRBJ2-1; TRBD2 agrees at 9 bases. The germline V gene has CDR1 LNHDA and CDR2 SQIVND (reference sequence). V dropped 8 bases and J dropped 2; count of bases not matched to a gene: 7. The CDR3 has 15 residues.

This clone was counted a single time. The rearrangement joins TRBV5-1 to TRBJ1-2; D gene ambiguous. The CDR3 is made up of 12 amino acids. Trimming removed 5 bases from V and 4 bases from J, with 9 bases in between. Per germline, CDR1 SGHRS and CDR2 YFSETQ. CDR3 DNA: TGCGCCAGCAGGGAGGAATCCTATGGCTACACCTTC. Encoded protein: CASREESYGYTF.

The gene calls are TRBV6-5 and TRBJ2-3; weak D call: TRBD1 (5 bases). The CDR3 has 15 amino acids. Trimming left V 5 bases short and J 0 bases short, with 12 bases between. Looked up from germline, CDR1 is MNHEY and CDR2 is SVGAGI. CDR3 in amino acids: CASSRQGLSTDTQYF. The CDR3 bases are TGTGCCAGCAGTCGCCAGGGTTTGAGCACAGATACGCAGTATTTT.

This clone was detected a few times. The V call is TRBV19, the J call TRBJ1-2; D is unresolved. The V gene's germline CDR1 is LNHDA and CDR2 SQIVND (reference sequence). The germline V and J ends were trimmed by 4 bases and 4 bases, with 4 bases remaining between them. There are 11 residues in the CDR3. The CDR3 nucleotides read TGTGCCAGTAGTAGAGGCTATGGCTACACCTTC. This translates into CASSRGYGYTF.

This clone was detected a few times. The V call is TRBV7-2, the J call TRBJ1-2, with D possibly being TRBD1 (5 bases). Trimming took off 0 bases at V and 7 bases at J, with 12 bases between the two ends. The CDR3 covers 14 residues. Germline V CDR1 and CDR2: SGHTA, FQGNSA. The CDR3 bases are TGTGCCAGCAGCTTAGCAGACAGTTCGTCTGGCTACACCTTC. Translating it yields CASSLADSSSGYTF.

The CDR3 here is CASSLAGSGELFF. CDR3 nucleotides: TGTGCCAGCAGCTTAGCAGGTTCCGGGGAGCTGTTTTTT. The chain links TRBV11-3 to TRBJ2-2; no clear D. V shed 1 base and J shed 6 bases, with 6 bases lying between them. The length of the CDR3 is 13 residues. Germline CDR1 reads SGHNT; CDR2 reads YENEEA.

The CDR3 DNA reads TGCGCCAGCAGCCCGACTAGCGGGGGGTCGCACACCGGGGAGCTGTTTTTT. Its protein is CASSPTSGGSHTGELFF. This chain joins TRBV5-1 and TRBJ2-2; TRBD2 matches at 13 bases. This CDR3 is built from 17 residues. Trimming cost V 4 bases and J 3 bases; bases outside gene matches: 6. The germline V gene encodes CDR1 SGHRS and CDR2 YFSETQ. Variable domain in full (rest from reference TRBV5-1 and TRBJ2-2): KAGVTQTPRYLIKTRGQQVTLSCSPISGHRSVSWYQQTPGQGLQFLFEYFSETQRNKGNFPGRFSGRQFSNSRSEMNVSTLELGDSALYLCASSPTSGGSHTGELFFGEGSRLTVL.

This clone has more than one count but fewer than ten. This chain uses TRBV28 with TRBJ1-2; D not resolved. The ends were cut back, 11 bases at V and 8 bases at J, with 18 bases in the middle. Germline V CDR1 and CDR2: MDHEN, SYDVKM. This CDR3 is built from 12 residues. CDR3: CAGQAAGQGYTF. The CDR3 bases are TGTGCCGGCCAGGCGGCGGGTCAGGGCTACACCTTC.

This chain joins TRBV28 and TRBJ1-5, with 10 bases matching TRBD1. CDR1 and CDR2 from the germline V gene are MDHEN and SYDVKM. Germline trimming cut 4 bases from V and 3 bases from J; bases unmatched to any gene: 6. The CDR3 is made up of 16 amino acids. The CDR3 region is CASSSSGTGANQPQHF. For the CDR3, the DNA is TGTGCCAGCAGTTCATCCGGGACAGGGGCCAATCAGCCCCAGCATTTT. The complete variable domain, with remaining parts taken from reference TRBV28 and TRBJ1-5, reads DVKVTQSSRYLVKRTGEKVFLECVQDMDHENMFWYRQDPGLGLRLIYFSYDVKMKEKGDIPEGYSVSREKKERFSLILESASTNQTSMYLCASSSSGTGANQPQHFGDGTRLSIL.

The rearrangement links TRBV12-3 or TRBV12-4 to TRBJ1-2; D is ambiguous. The CDR3 is 13 amino acids. The V and J ends lost 10 bases and 4 bases respectively, with 16 bases between them. The CDR3, as DNA: TGTGCCATTGGCTATTACCGGGGCTATGGCTACACCTTC. Translation gives CAIGYYRGYGYTF.

This chain joins TRBV7-9 and TRBJ2-3; perhaps TRBD2 as D (6 bases). The germline V gene has CDR1 SEHNR and CDR2 FQNEAQ (reference sequence). There are 17 residues in the CDR3. The V end lost 5 bases, the J end lost 2 bases, and 20 bases lay between the germline ends. In DNA, the CDR3 is TGTGCCAGCAGCCCGTCGGTCGGGCTAGCGCTCACAGATACGCAGTATTTT. Its translation: CASSPSVGLALTDTQYF. The full variable domain, rest sourced from reference TRBV7-9 and TRBJ2-3, is DTGVSQNPRHKITKRGQNVTFRCDPISEHNRLYWYRQTLGQGPEFLTYFQNEAQLEKSRLLSDRFSAERPKGSFSTLEIQRTEQGDSAMYLCASSPSVGLALTDTQYFGPGTRLTVL.

This clone was picked up a small number of times. The chain combines TRBV24-1 with TRBJ2-3; D possibly corresponds to TRBD1 (5 bases). The CDR3 totals 15 residues. Germline V gene data show CDR1 as KGHDR and CDR2 as SFDVKD. V lost 5 bases and J lost 0, with 11 bases in between. CDR3 DNA: TGTGCCACCAGTGGTTGGAAGGGGAGCACAGATACGCAGTATTTT. Translation gives CATSGWKGSTDTQYF.